The sequence of this TCR beta chain was determined in a study of blood T cell repertoires in COVID-19. About the study: Acute and convalescent COVID-19 samples came from the United States, Italy and Spain. Nucleic acid was either cDNA or gDNA, and it came from T cells, B-cell-depleted T cells, or PBMCs.

About this clone itself: One junction end does not reproduce the germline sequence, and a read error may be involved.

Methods used by the authors: Amplification of reference gene primers provided the estimated nucleated cell counts. The protocol was immunoSEQ multiplex PCR, while the TCRdb copy is restricted to in-frame clones and leaves out a portion. V, J and clone size reflect that table, while D and trimming were determined from the DNA. The table has around 53,000 clones, about three quarters seen once. The CDR3 is 18 residues long. Germline V gene sequence: CDR1 PRHDT, CDR2 FYEKMQ (reference sequence). Input material: peripheral blood. This TCR derives from a man between 65 and 85 years old with active or convalescent COVID-19. The V call is TRBV13, the J call TRBJ1-1; no clear D gene. In DNA, the CDR3 is TGTGCCAGCAGCCTAGGTTTCGGCGGCGTGGTATTGGACACTGAAGCTTTCTTT. Protein sequence: CASSLGFGGVVLDTEAFF.